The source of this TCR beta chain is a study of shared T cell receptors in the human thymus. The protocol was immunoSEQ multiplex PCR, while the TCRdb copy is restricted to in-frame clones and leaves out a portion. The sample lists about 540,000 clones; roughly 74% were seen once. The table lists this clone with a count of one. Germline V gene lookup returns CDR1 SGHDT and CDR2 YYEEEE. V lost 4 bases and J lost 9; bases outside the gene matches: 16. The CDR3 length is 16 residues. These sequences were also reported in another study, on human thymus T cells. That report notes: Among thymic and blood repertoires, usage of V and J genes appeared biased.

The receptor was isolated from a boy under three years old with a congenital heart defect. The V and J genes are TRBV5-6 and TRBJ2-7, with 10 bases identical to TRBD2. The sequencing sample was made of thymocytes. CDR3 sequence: CASSLKSGRAPMGQYF. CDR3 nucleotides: TGTGCCAGCAGCCTAAAGAGCGGGAGGGCCCCCATGGGGCAGTACTTC.